The T cell receptor (beta chain) under discussion was sequenced for a study of cytomegalovirus exposure and HLA in healthy donors. General study findings and limits: Among the sequence variants, a highly shared cluster was likely an artifact of sequencing.

The CDR3 runs to 14 residues. Germline V gene lookup returns CDR1 LNHDA and CDR2 SQIVND (reference sequence). Between the trimmed V and J ends, which lost 4 bases and 3 bases, there was a span of 9 bases. The PCR was carried out with 60 Vbeta primers and 13 Jbeta primers. Sequencing used immunoSEQ multiplex PCR; TCRdb keeps in-frame clones, though not all of them. Among 150,000 to 250,000 clones listed, around 80% were seen once. As to this clone: Its specificity is not known.

The source material was PBMCs. The chain uses TRBV19 and TRBJ2-2; the D is unclear. This TCR was sampled from a woman in her twenties or thirties in good health and CMV-seropositive. CDR3 residues: CASSRVYHTGELFF. The CDR3 nucleotides read TGTGCCAGTAGTAGAGTATACCACACCGGGGAGCTGTTTTTT. Full variable domain (outside the CDR3, taken from reference TRBV19 and TRBJ2-2): DGGITQSPKYLFRKEGQNVTLSCEQNLNHDAMYWYRQDPGQGLRLIYYSQIVNDFQKGDIAEGYSVSREKKESFPLTVTSAQKNPTAFYLCASSRVYHTGELFFGEGSRLTVL.